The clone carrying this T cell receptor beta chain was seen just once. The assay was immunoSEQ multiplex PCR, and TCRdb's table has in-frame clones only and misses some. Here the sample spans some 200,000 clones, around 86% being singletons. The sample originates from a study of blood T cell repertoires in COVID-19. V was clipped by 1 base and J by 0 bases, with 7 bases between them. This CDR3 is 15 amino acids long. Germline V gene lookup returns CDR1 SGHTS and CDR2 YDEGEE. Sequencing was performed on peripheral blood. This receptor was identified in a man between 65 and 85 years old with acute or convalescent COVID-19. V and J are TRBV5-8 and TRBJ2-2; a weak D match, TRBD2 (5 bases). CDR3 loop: CASSLPGTNTGELFF. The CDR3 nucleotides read TGTGCCAGCAGCTTGCCCGGGACGAACACCGGGGAGCTGTTTTTT.